The sequence of this T cell receptor (beta chain) was determined in a study of cytomegalovirus exposure and HLA in healthy donors. In the study overall: Genotyping of 430 or so donors showed that 80% to 85% belonged to the Caucasian-associated ancestry cluster.

General study points: The authors later found HLA-associated TCR beta chains more clonally expanded than equally common others. The investigators catalogued about 170 TCR beta chains as cytomegalovirus-associated. In a later analysis, more than 15,000 TCR beta sequences were associated with HLA alleles at 0.05 false discovery rate.

Germline values: CDR1 SGHAT, CDR2 FQNNGV. Trimming left V 4 bases short and J 5 bases short, with 14 bases between. The CDR3 has 14 amino acids. Of note for this clone: The antigen is undetermined.

It was with 60 Vbeta and 13 Jbeta primers that the PCR ran. Clones were sequenced by immunoSEQ multiplex PCR, and TCRdb holds only the in-frame ones, with some missing. This sample has some 150,000 clones, with about 74% found just once. The chain has TRBV11-2 and TRBJ1-1; D remains ambiguous. Specimen: PBMCs. The sequence derives from a woman aged 40 to 50 in good health and CMV-seronegative. The CDR3 coding sequence is TGTGCCAGCAGCTCGCCGGGGTTGCGAACTGAAGCTTTCTTT. Translation: CASSSPGLRTEAFF.